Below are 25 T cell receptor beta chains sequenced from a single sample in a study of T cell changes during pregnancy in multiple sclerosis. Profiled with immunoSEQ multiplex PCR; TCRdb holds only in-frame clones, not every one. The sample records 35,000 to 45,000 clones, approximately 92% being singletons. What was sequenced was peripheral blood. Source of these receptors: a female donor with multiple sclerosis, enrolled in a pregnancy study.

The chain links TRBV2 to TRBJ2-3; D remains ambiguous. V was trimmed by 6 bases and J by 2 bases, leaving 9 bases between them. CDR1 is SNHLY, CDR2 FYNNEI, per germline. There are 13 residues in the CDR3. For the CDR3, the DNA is TGTGCCAGCAGCCCTGAAGACACAGATACGCAGTATTTT. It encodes CASSPEDTDTQYF.

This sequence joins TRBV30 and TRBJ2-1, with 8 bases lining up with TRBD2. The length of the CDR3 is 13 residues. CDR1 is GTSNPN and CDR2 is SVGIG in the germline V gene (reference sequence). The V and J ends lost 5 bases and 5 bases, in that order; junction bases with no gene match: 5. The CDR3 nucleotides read TGTGCCTGGGCGGGAGGTGCAGACAATGAGCAGTTCTTC. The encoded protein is CAWAGGADNEQFF.

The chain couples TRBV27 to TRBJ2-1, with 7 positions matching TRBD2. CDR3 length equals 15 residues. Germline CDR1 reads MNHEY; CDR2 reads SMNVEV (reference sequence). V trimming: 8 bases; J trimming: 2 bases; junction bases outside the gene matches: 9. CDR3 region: CASRGMAGAYNEQFF. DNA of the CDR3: TGTGCCAGCCGTGGCATGGCGGGAGCCTACAATGAGCAGTTCTTC.

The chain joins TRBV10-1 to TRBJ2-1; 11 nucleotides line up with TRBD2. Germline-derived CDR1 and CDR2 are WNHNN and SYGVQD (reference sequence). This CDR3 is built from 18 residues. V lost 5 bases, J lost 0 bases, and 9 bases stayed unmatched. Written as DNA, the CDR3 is TGCGCCAGCAGTTCACTCGGGACTAGCGGAAACTCCTACAATGAGCAGTTCTTC. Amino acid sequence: CASSSLGTSGNSYNEQFF.

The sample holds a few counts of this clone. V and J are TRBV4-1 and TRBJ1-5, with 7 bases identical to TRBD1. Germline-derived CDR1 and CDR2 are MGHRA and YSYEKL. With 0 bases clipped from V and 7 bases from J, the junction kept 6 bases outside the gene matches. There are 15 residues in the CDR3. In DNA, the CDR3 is TGCGCCAGCAGCCAAGATAACAGGGGAGTACAGCCCCAGCATTTT. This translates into CASSQDNRGVQPQHF.

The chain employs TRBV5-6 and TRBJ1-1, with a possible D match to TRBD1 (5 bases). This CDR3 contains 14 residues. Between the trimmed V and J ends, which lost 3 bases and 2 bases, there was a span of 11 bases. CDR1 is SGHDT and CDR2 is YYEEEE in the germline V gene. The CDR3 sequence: CASSWGTENTEAFF. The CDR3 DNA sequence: TGTGCCAGCAGCTGGGGGACGGAAAACACTGAAGCTTTCTTT. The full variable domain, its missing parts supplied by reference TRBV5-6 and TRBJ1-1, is DAGVTQSPTHLIKTRGQQVTLRCSPKSGHDTVSWYQQALGQGPQFIFQYYEEEERQRGNFPDRFSGHQFPNYSSELNVNALLLGDSALYLCASSWGTENTEAFFGQGTRLTVV.

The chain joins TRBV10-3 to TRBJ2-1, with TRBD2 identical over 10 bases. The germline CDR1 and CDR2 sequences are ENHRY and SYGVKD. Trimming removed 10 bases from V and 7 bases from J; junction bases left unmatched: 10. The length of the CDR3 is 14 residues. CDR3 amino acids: CATTPGLARNEQFF. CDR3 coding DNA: TGTGCCACGACTCCGGGACTAGCGAGAAATGAGCAGTTCTTC.

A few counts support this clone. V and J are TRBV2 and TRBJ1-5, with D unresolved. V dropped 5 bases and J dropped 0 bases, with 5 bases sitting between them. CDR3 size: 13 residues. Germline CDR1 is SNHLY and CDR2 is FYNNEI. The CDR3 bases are TGTGCCAGCAGTCCTAATAGCAATCAGCCCCAGCATTTT. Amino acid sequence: CASSPNSNQPQHF. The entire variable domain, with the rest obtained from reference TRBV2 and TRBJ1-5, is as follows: EPEVTQTPSHQVTQMGQEVILRCVPISNHLYFYWYRQILGQKVEFLVSFYNNEISEKSEIFDDQFSVERPDGSNFTLKIRSTKLEDSAMYFCASSPNSNQPQHFGDGTRLSIL.

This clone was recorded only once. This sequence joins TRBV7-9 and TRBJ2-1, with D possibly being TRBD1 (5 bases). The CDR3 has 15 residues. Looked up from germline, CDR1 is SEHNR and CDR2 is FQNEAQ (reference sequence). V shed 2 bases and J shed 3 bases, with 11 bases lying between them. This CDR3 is CASSLPGNLYNEQFF. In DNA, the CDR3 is TGTGCCAGCAGCTTACCAGGGAACCTCTACAATGAGCAGTTCTTC. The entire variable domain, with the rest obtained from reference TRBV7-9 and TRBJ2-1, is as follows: DTGVSQNPRHKITKRGQNVTFRCDPISEHNRLYWYRQTLGQGPEFLTYFQNEAQLEKSRLLSDRFSAERPKGSFSTLEIQRTEQGDSAMYLCASSLPGNLYNEQFFGPGTRLTVL.

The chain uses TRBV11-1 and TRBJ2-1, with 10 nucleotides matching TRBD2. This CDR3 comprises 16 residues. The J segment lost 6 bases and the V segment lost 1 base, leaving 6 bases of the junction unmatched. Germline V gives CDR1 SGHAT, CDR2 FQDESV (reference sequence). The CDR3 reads CASSLGLAGAGNEQFF. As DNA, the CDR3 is TGTGCCAGCAGCTTAGGGCTAGCGGGAGCAGGCAATGAGCAGTTCTTC.

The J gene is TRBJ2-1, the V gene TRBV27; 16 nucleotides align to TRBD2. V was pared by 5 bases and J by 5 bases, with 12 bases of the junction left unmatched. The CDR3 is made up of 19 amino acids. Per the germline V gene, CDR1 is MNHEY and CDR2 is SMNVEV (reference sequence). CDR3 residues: CASSPRGLAGGGYNNEQFF. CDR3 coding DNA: TGTGCCAGCAGTCCCCGGGGACTAGCGGGAGGGGGTTACAACAATGAGCAGTTCTTC.

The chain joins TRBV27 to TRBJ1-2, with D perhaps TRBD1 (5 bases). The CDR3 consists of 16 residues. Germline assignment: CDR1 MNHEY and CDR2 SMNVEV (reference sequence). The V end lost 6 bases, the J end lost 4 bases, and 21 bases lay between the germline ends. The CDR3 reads CASSRNVPQGAYGYTF. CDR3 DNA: TGTGCCAGCAGCCGAAACGTACCGCAGGGTGCCTATGGCTACACCTTC.

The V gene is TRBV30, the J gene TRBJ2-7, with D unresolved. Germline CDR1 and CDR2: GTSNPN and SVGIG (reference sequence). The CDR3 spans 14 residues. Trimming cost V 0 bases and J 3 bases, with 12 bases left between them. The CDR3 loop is CAWSVPGLRYEQYF. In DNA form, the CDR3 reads TGTGCCTGGAGTGTACCTGGGTTGCGCTACGAGCAGTACTTC.

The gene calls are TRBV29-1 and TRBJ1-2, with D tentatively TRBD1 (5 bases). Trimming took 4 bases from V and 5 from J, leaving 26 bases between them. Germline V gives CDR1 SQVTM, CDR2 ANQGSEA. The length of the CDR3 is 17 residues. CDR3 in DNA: TGCAGCGTTGGGTCCAGCGCAGGTTCTCGGGGGATATATGGCTACACCTTC. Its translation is CSVGSSAGSRGIYGYTF.

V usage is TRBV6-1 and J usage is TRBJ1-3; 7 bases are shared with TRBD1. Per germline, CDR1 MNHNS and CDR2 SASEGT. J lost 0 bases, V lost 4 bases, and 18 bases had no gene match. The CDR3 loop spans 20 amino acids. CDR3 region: CASSVAGQSLNDYSGNTIYF. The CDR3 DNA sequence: TGTGCCAGCAGTGTGGCGGGACAGAGCCTGAACGATTACTCTGGAAACACCATATATTTT.

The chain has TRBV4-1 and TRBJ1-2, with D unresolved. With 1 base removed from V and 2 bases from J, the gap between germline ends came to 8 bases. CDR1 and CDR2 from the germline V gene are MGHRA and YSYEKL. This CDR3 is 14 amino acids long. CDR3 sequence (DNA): TGCGCCAGCAGCCAAGTCGGTCAGAACTATGGCTACACCTTC. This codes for CASSQVGQNYGYTF.

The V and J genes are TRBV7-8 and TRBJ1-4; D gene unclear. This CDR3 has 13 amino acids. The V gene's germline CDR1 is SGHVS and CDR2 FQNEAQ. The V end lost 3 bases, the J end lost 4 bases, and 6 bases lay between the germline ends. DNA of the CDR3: TGTGCCAGCAGCTTGGCTGATAATGAAAAACTGTTTTTT. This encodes CASSLADNEKLFF.

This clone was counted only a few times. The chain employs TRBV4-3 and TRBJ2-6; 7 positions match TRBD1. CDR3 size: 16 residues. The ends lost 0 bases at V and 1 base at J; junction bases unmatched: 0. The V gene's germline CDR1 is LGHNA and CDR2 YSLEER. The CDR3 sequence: CASSQEQGSGANVLTF. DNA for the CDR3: TGCGCCAGCAGCCAAGAACAGGGGTCTGGGGCCAACGTCCTGACTTTC.

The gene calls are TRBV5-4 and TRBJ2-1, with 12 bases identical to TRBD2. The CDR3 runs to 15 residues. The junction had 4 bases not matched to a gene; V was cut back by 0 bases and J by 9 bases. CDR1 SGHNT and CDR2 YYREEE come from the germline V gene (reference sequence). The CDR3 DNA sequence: TGTGCCAGCAGCTTGGGACTAGCGGGAGTGGCTGAGCAGTTCTTC. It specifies CASSLGLAGVAEQFF.

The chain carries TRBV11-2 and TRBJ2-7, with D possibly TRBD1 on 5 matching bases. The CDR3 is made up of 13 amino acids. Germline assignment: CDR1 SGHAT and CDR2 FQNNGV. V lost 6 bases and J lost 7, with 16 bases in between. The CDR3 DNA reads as TGTGCCAGCAGTCAAGACAGATCACGGGAGCAGTACTTC. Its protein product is CASSQDRSREQYF. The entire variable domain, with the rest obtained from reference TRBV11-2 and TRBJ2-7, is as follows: EAGVAQSPRYKIIEKRQSVAFWCNPISGHATLYWYQQILGQGPKLLIQFQNNGVVDDSQLPKDRFSAERLKGVDSTLKIQPAKLEDSAVYLCASSQDRSREQYFGPGTRLTVT.

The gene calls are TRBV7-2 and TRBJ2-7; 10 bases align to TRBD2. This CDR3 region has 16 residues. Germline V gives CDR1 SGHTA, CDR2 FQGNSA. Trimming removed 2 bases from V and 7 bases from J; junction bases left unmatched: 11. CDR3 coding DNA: TGTGCCAGCAGCTTATCCCTAGCGGGAGCGTTGGGAGAGCAGTACTTC. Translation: CASSLSLAGALGEQYF.

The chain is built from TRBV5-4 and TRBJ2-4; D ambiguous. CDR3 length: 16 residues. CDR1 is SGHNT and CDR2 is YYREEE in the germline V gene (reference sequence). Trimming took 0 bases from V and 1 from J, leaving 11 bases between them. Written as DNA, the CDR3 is TGTGCCAGCAGCTTGGGTCGGGTTGGGGCCAAAAACATTCAGTACTTC. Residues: CASSLGRVGAKNIQYF. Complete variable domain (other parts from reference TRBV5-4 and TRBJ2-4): ETGVTQSPTHLIKTRGQQVTLRCSSQSGHNTVSWYQQALGQGPQFIFQYYREEENGRGNFPPRFSGLQFPNYSSELNVNALELDDSALYLCASSLGRVGAKNIQYFGAGTRLSVL.

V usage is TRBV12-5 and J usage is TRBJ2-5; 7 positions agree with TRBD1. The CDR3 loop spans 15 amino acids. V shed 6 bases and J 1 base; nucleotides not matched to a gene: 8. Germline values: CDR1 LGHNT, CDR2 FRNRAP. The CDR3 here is CASGPHRGLQETQYF. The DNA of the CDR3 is TGTGCTAGTGGGCCCCACAGGGGTCTCCAAGAGACCCAGTACTTC.

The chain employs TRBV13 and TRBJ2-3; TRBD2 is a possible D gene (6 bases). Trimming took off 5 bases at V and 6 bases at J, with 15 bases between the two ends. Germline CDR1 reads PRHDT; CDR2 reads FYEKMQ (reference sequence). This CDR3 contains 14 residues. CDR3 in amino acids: CASSTRDLGDTQYF. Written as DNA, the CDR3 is TGTGCCAGCAGCACCCGGGACTTAGGGGATACGCAGTATTTT.

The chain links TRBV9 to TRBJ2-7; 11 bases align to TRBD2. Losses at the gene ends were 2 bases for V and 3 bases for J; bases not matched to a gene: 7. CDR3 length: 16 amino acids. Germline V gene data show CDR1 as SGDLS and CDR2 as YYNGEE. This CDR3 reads CASSVSPGLAVYEQYF. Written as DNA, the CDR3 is TGTGCCAGCAGCGTTTCCCCGGGACTAGCGGTCTACGAGCAGTACTTC.